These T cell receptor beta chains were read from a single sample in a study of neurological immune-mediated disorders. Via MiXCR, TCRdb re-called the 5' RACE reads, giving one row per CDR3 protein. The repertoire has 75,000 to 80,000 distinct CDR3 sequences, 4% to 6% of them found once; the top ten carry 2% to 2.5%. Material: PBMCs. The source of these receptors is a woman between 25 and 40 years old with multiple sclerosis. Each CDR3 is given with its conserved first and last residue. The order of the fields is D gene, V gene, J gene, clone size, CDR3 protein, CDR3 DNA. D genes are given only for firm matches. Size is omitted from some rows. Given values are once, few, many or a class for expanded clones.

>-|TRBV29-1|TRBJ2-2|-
CSVGLGGQFRELFF
TGCAGCGTTGGTTTGGGGGGCCAGTTCCGGGAGCTGTTTTTT
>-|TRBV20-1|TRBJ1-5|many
CSARGGAGNQPQHF
TGCAGTGCTAGAGGAGGGGCCGGCAATCAGCCCCAGCATTTT
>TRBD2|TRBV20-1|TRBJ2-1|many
CSARLAGGNRNEQFF
TGCAGTGCTCGACTAGCGGGAGGGAACAGGAATGAGCAGTTCTTC
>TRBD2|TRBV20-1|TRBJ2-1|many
CSATLGLAVNEQFF
TGCAGTGCTACCCTGGGACTAGCAGTCAATGAGCAGTTCTTC
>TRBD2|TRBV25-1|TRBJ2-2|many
CASSHHLAGVPTGELFF
TGTGCCAGCAGTCACCATTTAGCGGGGGTCCCCACCGGGGAGCTGTTTTTT
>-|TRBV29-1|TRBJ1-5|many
CSVEEIRGQPQHF
TGCAGCGTTGAAGAGATTAGGGGTCAGCCCCAGCATTTT
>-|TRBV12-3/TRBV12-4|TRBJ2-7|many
CASSSPSYEQYF
TGTGCCAGCAGTTCTCCATCCTACGAGCAGTACTTC
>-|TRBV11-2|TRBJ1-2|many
CASSLVSGRTPYGYTF
TGTGCCAGCAGCTTAGTCTCAGGGAGGACCCCCTATGGCTACACCTTC
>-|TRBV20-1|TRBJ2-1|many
CSAPQDYNEQFF
TGCAGTGCCCCCCAGGACTACAATGAGCAGTTCTTC
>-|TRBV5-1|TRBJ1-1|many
CASSLAAPMNTEAFF
TGCGCCAGCAGCTTGGCGGCCCCGATGAACACTGAAGCTTTCTTT
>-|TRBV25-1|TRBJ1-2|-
CASNSNYGYTF
TGTGCCAGCAATTCGAACTATGGCTACACCTTC
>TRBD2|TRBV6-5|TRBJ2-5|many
CASQRRTSGSGGETQYF
TGTGCCAGCCAAAGGCGGACTAGCGGGTCAGGCGGAGAGACCCAGTACTTC
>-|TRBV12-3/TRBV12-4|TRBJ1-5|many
CASSPLGATQPQHF
TGTGCCAGCAGTCCGCTCGGGGCCACCCAGCCCCAGCATTTT
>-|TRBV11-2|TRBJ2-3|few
CASSLARWDTQYF
TGTGCCAGCAGCTTAGCCCGATGGGATACGCAGTATTTT
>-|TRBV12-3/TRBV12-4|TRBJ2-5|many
CASSRPWTSETQYF
TGTGCCAGCAGTCGTCCCTGGACATCGGAGACCCAGTACTTC
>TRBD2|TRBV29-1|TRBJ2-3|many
CSVIPLTSGGPTDTQYF
TGCAGCGTTATTCCCTTAACTAGCGGGGGCCCCACAGATACGCAGTATTTT
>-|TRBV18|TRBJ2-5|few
CASSPAFGETQYF
TGTGCCAGCTCACCAGCGTTTGGAGAGACCCAGTACTTC
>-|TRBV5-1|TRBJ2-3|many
CASSFPVADTQYF
TGCGCCAGCAGCTTCCCTGTGGCCGATACGCAGTATTTT
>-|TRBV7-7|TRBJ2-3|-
CASSLGGGYTDTQYF
TGTGCCAGCAGCTTAGGAGGCGGGTACACAGATACGCAGTATTTT
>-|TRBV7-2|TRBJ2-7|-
CAVVGGESYEQYF
TGTGCCGTCGTGGGCGGGGAGTCCTACGAGCAGTACTTC
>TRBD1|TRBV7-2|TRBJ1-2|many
CASSLRQGPSKDNGYTF
TGTGCCAGCAGCTTGCGACAGGGGCCCTCAAAAGATAATGGCTACACCTTC
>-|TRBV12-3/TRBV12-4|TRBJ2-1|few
CASSTSPAGAGGNEQFF
TGTGCCAGCAGTACCAGCCCGGCGGGGGCTGGGGGCAATGAGCAGTTCTTC
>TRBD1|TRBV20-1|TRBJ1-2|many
CSASAGQGSYGYTF
TGCAGTGCTAGCGCCGGACAGGGGAGCTATGGCTACACCTTC
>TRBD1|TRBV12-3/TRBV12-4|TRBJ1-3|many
CASSPGQGRDTIYF
TGTGCCAGCAGTCCTGGACAGGGGCGAGACACCATATATTTT
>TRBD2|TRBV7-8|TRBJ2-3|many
CASSLEGLAGAQYF
TGTGCCAGCAGCTTAGAGGGACTAGCGGGGGCCCAGTATTTT
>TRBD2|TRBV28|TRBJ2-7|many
CASSGASGASYEQYF
TGTGCCAGCAGTGGGGCTAGCGGGGCCTCCTACGAGCAGTACTTC
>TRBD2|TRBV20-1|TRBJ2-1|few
CSAKSGTKYNEQFF
TGCAGTGCGAAGAGCGGGACTAAATACAATGAGCAGTTCTTC
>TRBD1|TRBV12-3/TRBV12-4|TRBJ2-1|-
CASSRIGPGGGDEQFF
TGTGCCAGCAGCCGAATTGGGCCAGGGGGTGGGGATGAGCAGTTCTTC
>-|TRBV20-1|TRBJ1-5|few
CSARDLVGNQPQHF
TGCAGTGCTAGAGATCTGGTTGGAAATCAGCCCCAGCATTTT
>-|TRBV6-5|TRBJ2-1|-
CATFGGPSYNEQFF
TGTGCCACCTTTGGCGGACCTTCCTACAATGAGCAGTTCTTC
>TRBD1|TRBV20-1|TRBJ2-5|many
CSARLWLLRTGEETQYF
TGCAGTGCTAGACTCTGGCTCTTAAGGACAGGGGAAGAGACCCAGTACTTC
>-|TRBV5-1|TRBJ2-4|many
CASSLGGLGRNIQYF
TGCGCCAGCAGCTTGGGGGGCCTGGGGAGAAACATTCAGTACTTC
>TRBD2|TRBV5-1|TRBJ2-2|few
CASSLVSGATGELFF
TGCGCCAGCAGCTTGGTTAGCGGGGCGACCGGGGAGCTGTTTTTT
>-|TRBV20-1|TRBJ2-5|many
CSASMGETQYF
TGCAGTGCTAGCATGGGAGAGACCCAGTACTTC
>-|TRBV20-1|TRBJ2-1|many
CSALQGGTYNEQFF
TGCAGTGCCCTACAGGGGGGGACCTACAATGAGCAGTTCTTC
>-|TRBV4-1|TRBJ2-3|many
CASSQVLVTDTQYF
TGCGCCAGCAGCCAAGTCCTTGTCACAGATACGCAGTATTTT
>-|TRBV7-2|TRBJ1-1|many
CASSLVREPNTEAFF
TGTGCCAGCAGCTTAGTTAGGGAGCCGAACACTGAAGCTTTCTTT
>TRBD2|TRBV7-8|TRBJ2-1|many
CASRYGAGRDNEQFF
TGTGCCAGCAGATACGGGGCCGGGAGGGACAATGAGCAGTTCTTC
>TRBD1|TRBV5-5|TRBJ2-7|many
CASSRTGTDYEQYF
TGTGCCAGCAGCCGGACAGGGACAGACTACGAGCAGTACTTC
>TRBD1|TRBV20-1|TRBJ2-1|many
CSARDPTAPGQNLNEQFF
TGCAGTGCTAGAGATCCCACAGCTCCGGGACAGAACCTCAATGAGCAGTTCTTC
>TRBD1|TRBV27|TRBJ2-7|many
CASSLRGGLYEQYF
TGTGCCAGCAGTTTAAGAGGGGGCCTCTACGAGCAGTACTTC
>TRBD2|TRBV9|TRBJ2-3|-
CASSVDRASGAGGTDTQYF
TGTGCCAGCAGCGTAGATAGAGCTAGCGGGGCAGGTGGCACAGATACGCAGTATTTT
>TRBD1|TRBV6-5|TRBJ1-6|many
CASSYGDSIYSPLHF
TGTGCCAGCAGTTACGGGGACAGCATATACTCACCCCTCCACTTT
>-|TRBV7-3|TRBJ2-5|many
CASSQPGEGETQYF
TGTGCCAGCAGCCAGCCAGGGGAAGGAGAGACCCAGTACTTC
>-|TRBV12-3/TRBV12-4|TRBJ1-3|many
CASSLTSGNTIYF
TGTGCCAGCAGTTTGACCTCTGGAAACACCATATATTTT
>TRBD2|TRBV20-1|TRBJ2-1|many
CSAPLAGYNEQFF
TGCAGTGCCCCACTAGCGGGGTACAATGAGCAGTTCTTC
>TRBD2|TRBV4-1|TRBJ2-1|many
CASSQVLLAGSNEQFF
TGCGCCAGCAGCCAAGTATTACTAGCGGGTTCCAATGAGCAGTTCTTC
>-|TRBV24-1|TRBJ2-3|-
CATAGAPDTDTQYF
TGTGCCACGGCGGGTGCCCCGGACACAGATACGCAGTATTTT
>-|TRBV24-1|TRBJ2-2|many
CATSDQGAGRTGELFF
TGTGCCACCAGTGACCAAGGGGCAGGGAGGACCGGGGAGCTGTTTTTT
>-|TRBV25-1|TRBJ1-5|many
CASSDQNQPQHF
TGTGCCAGCAGTGACCAAAATCAGCCCCAGCATTTT
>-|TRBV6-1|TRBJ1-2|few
CASRSGHLEGGYTF
TGTGCCAGCAGAAGTGGACACCTCGAAGGGGGCTACACCTTC
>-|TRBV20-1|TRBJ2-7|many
CSARGAGYEQYF
TGCAGTGCACGGGGGGCCGGGTACGAGCAGTACTTC
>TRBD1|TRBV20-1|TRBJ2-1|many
CSARDRETGSNEQFF
TGCAGTGCTAGAGATAGGGAGACAGGGTCTAATGAGCAGTTCTTC
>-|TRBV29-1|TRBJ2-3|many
CSVEGSWGSSTDTQYF
TGCAGCGTTGAAGGATCCTGGGGGTCAAGCACAGATACGCAGTATTTT
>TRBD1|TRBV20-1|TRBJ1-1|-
CSASGTGVMLNTEAFF
TGCAGTGCTAGTGGGACAGGGGTGATGTTGAACACTGAAGCTTTCTTT
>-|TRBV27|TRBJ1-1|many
CASSWTGSYTEAFF
TGTGCCAGCAGTTGGACCGGGTCTTACACTGAAGCTTTCTTT
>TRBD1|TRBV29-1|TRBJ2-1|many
CSALGGNSYNEQFF
TGCAGCGCCCTAGGGGGCAACTCCTACAATGAGCAGTTCTTC